Below, 17 T cell receptor beta chains from the same sample are listed, as sequenced in a study of blood T cell repertoires in COVID-19. Generated by immunoSEQ multiplex PCR, the TCRdb table keeps only in-frame clones and is missing some. The table has roughly 140,000 clones, 65% to 90% seen once. Sequencing was done on a sample of peripheral blood. These TCRs come from a woman aged 45-65 years in a cohort sampled during active or convalescent COVID-19.

This clone appeared a few times. The CDR3 bases are TGCAGTGCTAGTCCACAGCGGCAGGCGTTCCAAGAGACCCAGTACTTC. Translation gives CSASPQRQAFQETQYF. The chain recombines TRBV20-1 with TRBJ2-5; tentatively, D is TRBD2 (5 bases). The V gene's germline CDR1 is DFQATT and CDR2 SNEGSKA (reference sequence). This CDR3 has 16 residues. Trimming left V 3 bases short and J 1 base short, with 18 bases between.

The chain joins TRBV6-5 to TRBJ1-5; 9 bases map to TRBD1. Germline trimming cut 6 bases from V and 3 bases from J; bases unmatched to any gene: 6. The germline V gene has CDR1 MNHEY and CDR2 SVGAGI. The CDR3 runs to 15 residues. This chain's CDR3 is CASRAGTGSNQPQHF. The CDR3 bases are TGTGCCAGCAGGGCCGGGACAGGGTCCAATCAGCCCCAGCATTTT.

The rearrangement joins TRBV12-3 or TRBV12-4 to TRBJ1-2; TRBD1 might be the D (5 bases). The V and J ends lost 7 bases and 6 bases respectively, with 15 bases between them. The CDR3 contains 13 residues. The CDR3 reads CASTSGWGDGYTF. CDR3 nucleotide sequence: TGTGCCAGCACCTCAGGTTGGGGGGATGGCTACACCTTC.

The rearrangement links TRBV27 to TRBJ2-2, with TRBD1 matching over 7 bases. Germline lookup yields CDR1 MNHEY and CDR2 SMNVEV (reference sequence). V was clipped by 7 bases and J by 4 bases; unmatched bases: 3. This CDR3 is 13 amino acids long. The CDR3, as DNA: TGTGCCAGCATACAGGGGAGCACCGGGGAGCTGTTTTTT. Its translation: CASIQGSTGELFF.

The rearrangement uses TRBV4-3 and TRBJ2-1, with D hard to call. CDR3 size: 15 residues. In germline, CDR1 is LGHNA, CDR2 YSLEER. Trimming shortened V by 0 bases and J by 2 bases, and 8 bases separated the two germline ends. The CDR3 loop reads CASSQDDMAYNEQFF. The CDR3 coding sequence is TGCGCCAGCAGCCAAGATGACATGGCCTACAATGAGCAGTTCTTC.

The rearrangement uses TRBV18 and TRBJ1-1; a weak D match, TRBD1 (5 bases). The CDR3 contains 13 residues. The V gene's germline CDR1 is KGHSH and CDR2 LQKENI. Trimming removed 2 bases from V and 7 bases from J, with 11 bases in between. CDR3 region: CASSPGQGSEAFF. In DNA form, the CDR3 reads TGTGCCAGCTCACCAGGGCAGGGTAGTGAAGCTTTCTTT.

CDR3 nucleotides: TGTGCCAGCAGTGACACGACAGGGGAGTCACCCCTCCACTTT. This codes for CASSDTTGESPLHF. The chain recombines TRBV6-1 with TRBJ1-6, with 8 bases lining up with TRBD1. CDR3 length: 14 residues. Trimming cost V 3 bases and J 10 bases; bases outside gene matches: 5. From germline, CDR1 is MNHNS and CDR2 SASEGT.

The gene calls are TRBV5-3 and TRBJ1-6; D gene uncertain. TRBV5-3 belongs to the ORF category, with a function that is uncertain. Trimming removed 2 bases from V and 7 bases from J, with 16 bases in between. There are 16 residues in the CDR3. For the CDR3, the DNA is TGTGCCAGAAGCTTACCCCCAGGAGGGCAAAATTCACCCCTCCACTTT. Amino acid sequence: CARSLPPGGQNSPLHF.

This clone showed up just once. The rearrangement joins TRBV29-1 to TRBJ2-5; tentatively, D is TRBD1 (6 bases). The CDR3 spans 11 residues. V gave up 7 bases and J gave up 7 bases, with 13 bases separating them. Per germline, CDR1 SQVTM and CDR2 ANQGSEA. Here the CDR3 DNA reads TGCAGCGCTCAGACAGGCGGGACCCAGTACTTC. It translates to CSAQTGGTQYF.

V and J are TRBV9 and TRBJ2-3, with D tentatively TRBD2 (7 bases). V was cut by 0 bases and J by 6 bases, with 17 bases left in between. Germline lookup yields CDR1 SGDLS and CDR2 YYNGEE. The CDR3 sequence is 16 residues long. The CDR3 DNA sequence: TGTGCCAGCAGCGTAGCTCAGGGGTGGGGAGGGGATACGCAGTATTTT. This gives the protein CASSVAQGWGGDTQYF. Complete variable domain (other parts from reference TRBV9 and TRBJ2-3): DSGVTQTPKHLITATGQRVTLRCSPRSGDLSVYWYQQSLDQGLQFLIQYYNGEERAKGNILERFSAQQFPDLHSELNLSSLELGDSALYFCASSVAQGWGGDTQYFGPGTRLTVL.

This sequence joins TRBV11-2 and TRBJ2-7, with a weak D call TRBD2 (7 bases). The CDR3 runs to 13 residues. V gave up 3 bases and J gave up 7 bases, with 13 bases separating them. Germline CDR1 SGHAT, CDR2 FQNNGV. CDR3 sequence: CASSFEGGREQYF. The CDR3, as DNA: TGTGCCAGCAGCTTCGAGGGGGGGCGTGAGCAGTACTTC.

The V call is TRBV27, the J call TRBJ1-6, with D uncertain. The CDR3 is 13 residues long. Germline lookup yields CDR1 MNHEY and CDR2 SMNVEV (reference sequence). V was trimmed by 7 bases and J by 14 bases, leaving 18 bases between them. The CDR3 bases are TGTGCCAGCAATACGGGGAGGCTGGGAACCCTCCACTTT. Its protein product is CASNTGRLGTLHF.

V gene TRBV9 combines with J gene TRBJ2-3, with 8 bases matching TRBD2. Germline V gene data show CDR1 as SGDLS and CDR2 as YYNGEE. CDR3 length equals 17 residues. The ends lost 0 bases at V and 3 bases at J; junction bases unmatched: 9. The chain's CDR3 is CASSVEGGGLWTDTQYF. The CDR3 DNA reads TGTGCCAGCAGCGTAGAAGGCGGGGGGCTATGGACAGATACGCAGTATTTT.

The CDR3 nucleotides are TGTGCCAGCAGCCCCCCGGGGGGGAACACTGAAGCTTTCTTT. Protein sequence: CASSPPGGNTEAFF. This chain links TRBV11-2 with TRBJ1-1, with D possibly being TRBD1 (5 bases). The germline V gene encodes CDR1 SGHAT and CDR2 FQNNGV. V dropped 5 bases and J dropped 1 base, with 11 bases sitting between them. The length of the CDR3 is 14 residues.

This sequence joins TRBV27 and TRBJ1-2; D gene unclear. Looked up from germline, CDR1 is MNHEY and CDR2 is SMNVEV (reference sequence). The V gene lost 0 bases and the J gene lost 4 bases, with 6 bases spanning the gap. CDR3 length: 13 residues. CDR3 sequence: CASSLSFGYGYTF. CDR3 coding DNA: TGTGCCAGCAGTTTATCGTTCGGCTATGGCTACACCTTC.

The rearrangement links TRBV2 to TRBJ2-2; D not certain. Trimming shortened V by 0 bases and J by 0 bases, and 5 bases separated the two germline ends. CDR1 and CDR2 from the germline V gene are SNHLY and FYNNEI. This CDR3 spans 15 amino acids. The CDR3 bases are TGTGCCAGCAGTGAAGCCGGTTCGAACACCGGGGAGCTGTTTTTT. It is translated as CASSEAGSNTGELFF.

This sequence joins TRBV5-6 and TRBJ2-1; 9 nucleotides line up with TRBD2. This CDR3 is built from 19 residues. Germline-derived CDR1 and CDR2 are SGHDT and YYEEEE. The V gene end was trimmed by 3 bases and the J gene end by 0 bases; junction bases not matched to a gene: 13. CDR3 residues: CASSSGLATTPSSYNEQFF. CDR3 bases: TGTGCCAGCAGCTCCGGACTAGCGACGACCCCTAGCTCCTACAATGAGCAGTTCTTC.